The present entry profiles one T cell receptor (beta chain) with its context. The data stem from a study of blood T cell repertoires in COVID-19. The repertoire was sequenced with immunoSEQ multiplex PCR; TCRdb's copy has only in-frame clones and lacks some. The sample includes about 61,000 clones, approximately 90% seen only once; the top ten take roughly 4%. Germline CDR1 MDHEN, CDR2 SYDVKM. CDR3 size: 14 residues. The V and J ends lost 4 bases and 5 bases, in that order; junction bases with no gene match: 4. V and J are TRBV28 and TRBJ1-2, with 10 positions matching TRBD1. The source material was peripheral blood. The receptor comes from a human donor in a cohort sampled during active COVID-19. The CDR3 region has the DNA TGTGCCAGCAGTTCGGACAGGGGGTTGTATGGCTACACCTTC. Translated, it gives CASSSDRGLYGYTF.